What follows are 32 T cell receptor beta chains derived from one specimen sequenced in a study of OX40 agonist ivuxolimab in advanced cancers. Some clones are missing from TCRdb's copy, which holds only in-frame ones; the method was immunoSEQ multiplex PCR. The data show fewer than 30,000 clones, 84% seen once. The starting material was CD4+ or CD8+ T cells sorted from blood, obtained in a trial of the OX40 agonist ivuxolimab. Receptor source: an adult with an advanced solid tumor such as melanoma, head and neck, liver or kidney cancer.

This chain links TRBV5-4 with TRBJ2-7; the match to TRBD1 covers 7 bases. Looked up from germline, CDR1 is SGHNT and CDR2 is YYREEE (reference sequence). Germline trimming cut 4 bases from V and 2 bases from J; bases unmatched to any gene: 12. This CDR3 region has 16 residues. The CDR3 region is CASSELQGPSTYEQYF. For the CDR3, the DNA is TGTGCCAGCAGCGAATTACAGGGGCCCTCAACCTACGAGCAGTACTTC. Filled out from reference TRBV5-4 and TRBJ2-7, the complete variable domain reads ETGVTQSPTHLIKTRGQQVTLRCSSQSGHNTVSWYQQALGQGPQFIFQYYREEENGRGNFPPRFSGLQFPNYSSELNVNALELDDSALYLCASSELQGPSTYEQYFGPGTRLTVT.

V is TRBV25-1 and J is TRBJ1-5; D is uncertain. Germline assignment: CDR1 MGHDK and CDR2 SYGVNS. V was trimmed by 1 base and J by 0 bases, leaving 4 bases between them. The CDR3 has 14 amino acids. The CDR3 DNA follows: TGTGCCAGCAGTGAATGGGATAGCAATCAGCCCCAGCATTTT. It translates to CASSEWDSNQPQHF. Using reference TRBV25-1 and TRBJ1-5 for the parts outside the CDR3, the full variable domain is EADIYQTPRYLVIGTGKKITLECSQTMGHDKMYWYQQDPGMELHLIHYSYGVNSTEKGDLSSESTVSRIRTEHFPLTLESARPSHTSQYLCASSEWDSNQPQHFGDGTRLSIL.

The V call is TRBV28, the J call TRBJ1-2, with D maybe TRBD1 (5 bases). In germline, CDR1 is MDHEN, CDR2 SYDVKM. V was clipped by 4 bases and J by 5 bases, with 17 bases between them. The length of the CDR3 is 15 residues. The CDR3 coding sequence is TGTGCCAGCAGTTCCCCCCTTGGGGGGGGTTATGGCTACACCTTC. It translates to CASSSPLGGGYGYTF.

The chain combines TRBV12-5 with TRBJ2-1; D is perhaps TRBD1 (6 bases). V was cut by 3 bases and J by 8 bases, with 8 bases left in between. The germline V gene encodes CDR1 LGHNT and CDR2 FRNRAP. There are 12 residues in the CDR3. DNA of the CDR3: TGTGCTAGTGGTTTAGGGGGACATGAGCAGTTCTTC. Translation: CASGLGGHEQFF.

This chain connects TRBV6-5 to TRBJ2-1; D perhaps matches TRBD2 (6 bases). Trimming stripped 8 bases from V and 4 bases from J, with 12 bases between. This CDR3 region has 13 residues. CDR1 is MNHEY and CDR2 is SVGAGI in the germline V gene. CDR3 coding DNA: TGTGCCAGCTCTGGGGGGACTTACAATGAGCAGTTCTTC. This codes for CASSGGTYNEQFF.

The rearrangement links TRBV13 to TRBJ2-5; D is possibly TRBD1 or TRBD2 (7 bases each). TRBJ2-7 matches the DNA end more closely, so the J call is doubtful. This CDR3 spans 17 amino acids. CDR1 PRHDT and CDR2 FYEKMQ come from the germline V gene (reference sequence). DNA for the CDR3: TGTGCCAGCAGTTTTCCCCCAGGGGGGGGAAGCTCCTACGAGCAGTACTTC. Translating gives CASSFPPGGGSSYEQYF.

This sequence joins TRBV28 and TRBJ1-2; 8 positions agree with TRBD1. The CDR3 consists of 20 residues. Germline lookup yields CDR1 MDHEN and CDR2 SYDVKM. V shed 2 bases and J 0 bases; nucleotides not matched to a gene: 17. DNA of the CDR3: TGTGCCAGCAGTTTACACCCCCCGGGCAGGGGGCATCGGACTAACTATGGCTACACCTTC. Residues: CASSLHPPGRGHRTNYGYTF.

The gene calls are TRBV19 and TRBJ1-5; D unclear. Trimming cost V 5 bases and J 4 bases, with 6 bases left between them. Germline V gene data show CDR1 as LNHDA and CDR2 as SQIVND (reference sequence). This CDR3 spans 12 amino acids. CDR3 sequence: CASSGGNQPQHF. CDR3 nucleotides: TGTGCCAGTAGTGGAGGGAATCAGCCCCAGCATTTT.

This chain links TRBV7-6 with TRBJ2-7; TRBD1 is a possible D gene (6 bases). V lost 7 bases, J lost 4 bases, and 20 bases lay in between. From germline, CDR1 is SGHVS and CDR2 FNYEAQ. CDR3 size: 15 residues. The CDR3 is CASTPGDLPNYEQYF. The CDR3 DNA reads as TGTGCCAGCACCCCAGGGGACCTACCCAATTACGAGCAGTACTTC. Full variable domain (rest looked up from reference TRBV7-6 and TRBJ2-7): GAGVSQSPRYKVTKRGQDVALRCDPISGHVSLYWYRQALGQGPEFLTYFNYEAQQDKSGLPNDRFSAERPEGSISTLTIQRTEQRDSAMYRCASTPGDLPNYEQYFGPGTRLTVT.

V gene TRBV30 combines with J gene TRBJ2-7; D unclear. This CDR3 has 12 residues. Trimming stripped 0 bases from V and 3 bases from J, with 6 bases between. CDR1 GTSNPN and CDR2 SVGIG come from the germline V gene (reference sequence). The CDR3 coding sequence is TGTGCCTGGAGTGTACGTGACTACGAGCAGTACTTC. This codes for CAWSVRDYEQYF.

V and J are TRBV19 and TRBJ1-1; D is possibly TRBD1 (6 bases). Germline CDR1 LNHDA, CDR2 SQIVND (reference sequence). This CDR3 is built from 13 residues. V was cut by 5 bases and J by 4 bases, with 11 bases left in between. The CDR3: CASSAGVVTEAFF. In DNA form, the CDR3 reads TGTGCCAGTAGTGCAGGGGTAGTCACTGAAGCTTTCTTT. The full variable domain, completed using reference TRBV19 and TRBJ1-1, is DGGITQSPKYLFRKEGQNVTLSCEQNLNHDAMYWYRQDPGQGLRLIYYSQIVNDFQKGDIAEGYSVSREKKESFPLTVTSAQKNPTAFYLCASSAGVVTEAFFGQGTRLTVV.

The chain uses TRBV4-2 and TRBJ1-1; 8 bases line up with TRBD1. The CDR3 is made up of 17 amino acids. Germline CDR1 and CDR2: LGHNA and YNFKEQ. J lost 2 bases, V lost 1 base, and 9 bases had no gene match. The CDR3: CASSQGVQGARNTEAFF. The DNA for the CDR3 is TGTGCCAGCAGCCAAGGGGTCCAGGGGGCGCGAAACACTGAAGCTTTCTTT.

The rearrangement uses TRBV30 and TRBJ1-5; D remains ambiguous. The CDR3 is 14 residues long. The germline V and J ends were trimmed by 4 bases and 2 bases, with 12 bases remaining between them. Germline CDR1 reads GTSNPN; CDR2 reads SVGIG (reference sequence). The CDR3 nucleotides are TGTGCCTGGACCTCGGGTCAGGGCAATCAGCCCCAGCATTTT. It encodes CAWTSGQGNQPQHF. The whole variable domain, remainder taken from reference TRBV30 and TRBJ1-5, is SQTIHQWPATLVQPVGSPLSLECTVEGTSNPNLYWYRQAAGRGLQLLFYSVGIGQISSEVPQNLSASRPQDRQFILSSKKLLLSDSGFYLCAWTSGQGNQPQHFGDGTRLSIL.

The rearrangement joins TRBV4-2 to TRBJ2-3; 10 bases are shared with TRBD2. Germline V lookup: CDR1 LGHNA, CDR2 YNFKEQ. V trimming: 0 bases; J trimming: 14 bases; junction bases outside the gene matches: 11. CDR3 length equals 15 residues. This CDR3 is CASSQDPGTSDSGYF. CDR3 bases: TGTGCCAGCAGCCAAGATCCCGGGACTAGCGATAGTGGGTATTTT.

The genes are TRBV6-1 and TRBJ1-2, with unresolved D. Germline lookup yields CDR1 MNHNS and CDR2 SASEGT. The CDR3 is 11 amino acids. Trimming cost V 3 bases and J 7 bases, with 6 bases left between them. The chain's CDR3 is CASSDWVGYTF. The DNA of the CDR3 is TGTGCCAGCAGTGACTGGGTTGGCTACACCTTC.

The CDR3 DNA is TGCGCCAGCAGCCCGGGACTAGCGGGAGAAGAGACCCAGTACTTC. This gives the protein CASSPGLAGEETQYF. The chain links TRBV4-1 to TRBJ2-5; 14 bases are shared with TRBD2. The CDR3 contains 15 residues. Germline CDR1 reads MGHRA; CDR2 reads YSYEKL. V shed 4 bases, J shed 3 bases, and the junction held 1 base outside the gene matches.

The DNA for the CDR3 is TGTGCCAGCAGCCCGGCGCCCTACGAGCAGTACTTC. Encoded protein: CASSPAPYEQYF. The gene calls are TRBV13 and TRBJ2-7; unclear D gene. This CDR3 comprises 12 residues. Trimming removed 5 bases from V and 2 bases from J, with 7 bases in between. Germline assignment: CDR1 PRHDT and CDR2 FYEKMQ (reference sequence).

The chain has TRBV5-6 and TRBJ1-1; unclear D gene. The germline V and J ends were trimmed by 0 bases and 2 bases, with 5 bases remaining between them. The CDR3 contains 13 residues. Germline V gives CDR1 SGHDT, CDR2 YYEEEE. CDR3 coding DNA: TGTGCCAGCAGCTTGGTGCCCAACACTGAAGCTTTCTTT. Amino acids: CASSLVPNTEAFF. The full variable domain, with the rest looked up from reference TRBV5-6 and TRBJ1-1, is DAGVTQSPTHLIKTRGQQVTLRCSPKSGHDTVSWYQQALGQGPQFIFQYYEEEERQRGNFPDRFSGHQFPNYSSELNVNALLLGDSALYLCASSLVPNTEAFFGQGTRLTVV.

The V call is TRBV9, the J call TRBJ2-7; 7 nucleotides agree with TRBD1. The ends lost 4 bases at V and 2 bases at J; junction bases unmatched: 6. The CDR3 extends over 14 amino acids. CDR1 SGDLS and CDR2 YYNGEE come from the germline V gene. The CDR3 reads CASSLGDSAYEQYF. In nucleotides, the CDR3 is TGTGCCAGCAGCTTGGGGGACAGCGCCTACGAGCAGTACTTC.

The chain couples TRBV5-6 to TRBJ2-7; 10 positions agree with TRBD1. V gave up 6 bases and J gave up 5 bases; unmatched junction bases: 8. CDR1 and CDR2 (germline): SGHDT, YYEEEE. The CDR3 has 14 residues. For the CDR3, the DNA is TGTGCCAGCATCCGGACAGGGGGACTGAACGAGCAGTACTTC. This gives the protein CASIRTGGLNEQYF.

The CDR3 sequence is CASSLTDYEQYF. CDR3 sequence (DNA): TGTGCCAGCAGCTTAACAGACTACGAGCAGTACTTC. This chain uses TRBV5-5 with TRBJ2-7; D not certain. Between the trimmed V and J ends, which lost 2 bases and 3 bases, there was a span of 6 bases. The germline CDR1 and CDR2 sequences are SGHKS and YYEKEE (reference sequence). This CDR3 region has 12 residues.

The chain recombines TRBV9 with TRBJ2-7, with D possibly matching TRBD1 (6 bases). The CDR3 totals 13 residues. Deletions cut 5 bases from V and 4 bases from J, with 13 bases between. Germline CDR1 and CDR2: SGDLS and YYNGEE. CDR3 loop: CASSQGQAYEQYF. CDR3 in DNA: TGTGCCAGCAGTCAGGGACAAGCTTACGAGCAGTACTTC.

The V call is TRBV5-6, the J call TRBJ2-3; 14 positions agree with TRBD2. In germline, CDR1 is SGHDT, CDR2 YYEEEE. The V and J ends lost 4 bases and 1 base, in that order; junction bases with no gene match: 5. The CDR3 spans 17 residues. The CDR3 bases are TGTGCCAGCAGCCCGGGACTAGCGGGAGAAGGCACAGATACGCAGTATTTT. Its protein is CASSPGLAGEGTDTQYF.

V and J are TRBV25-1 and TRBJ2-7, with D perhaps TRBD1 (5 bases). This CDR3 contains 12 residues. The germline gives CDR1 MGHDK, CDR2 SYGVNS. V lost 2 bases, J lost 6 bases, and 8 bases lay in between. The CDR3 coding sequence is TGTGCCAGCAGTGAAACAGGTGCCGAGCAGTACTTC. Translating gives CASSETGAEQYF.

This clone was recorded only once. The chain has TRBV7-9 and TRBJ2-1, with 11 bases matching TRBD2. Trimming at V came to 3 bases and at J to 6 bases, leaving 4 bases not matched to a gene. This CDR3 is 15 amino acids long. Germline CDR1 and CDR2: SEHNR and FQNEAQ (reference sequence). As DNA, the CDR3 is TGTGCCAGCAGCTTTCCGGGACTAGCGGCCAATGAGCAGTTCTTC. Amino acid sequence: CASSFPGLAANEQFF.

V is TRBV30 and J is TRBJ2-2, with 8 nucleotides matching TRBD2. CDR3 length equals 18 residues. The V gene's germline CDR1 is GTSNPN and CDR2 SVGIG (reference sequence). V was clipped by 0 bases and J by 7 bases; unmatched bases: 16. The CDR3 sequence is CAWSVIPGGAGGIGELFF. CDR3 DNA sequence: TGTGCCTGGAGTGTAATCCCCGGCGGGGCGGGGGGTATCGGGGAGCTGTTTTTT.

The V and J genes are TRBV6-5 and TRBJ1-2; D may be TRBD1 (5 bases). The CDR3 length is 12 residues. V was clipped by 10 bases and J by 4 bases, with 13 bases between them. Germline V gene lookup returns CDR1 MNHEY and CDR2 SVGAGI. The CDR3 loop is CATGADFYGYTF. The CDR3 coding sequence is TGTGCCACTGGGGCGGATTTCTATGGCTACACCTTC.

The chain carries TRBV28 and TRBJ2-1, with 7 positions matching TRBD1. The V gene end was trimmed by 3 bases and the J gene end by 3 bases; junction bases not matched to a gene: 5. Germline V gene lookup returns CDR1 MDHEN and CDR2 SYDVKM. CDR3 length equals 15 residues. As DNA, the CDR3 is TGTGCCAGCAGTTTGGGGACAGAGAGCTACAATGAGCAGTTCTTC. Encoded protein: CASSLGTESYNEQFF.

CDR3 sequence: CASSEVRLAGPSSYEQYF. Here the CDR3 DNA reads TGTGCCAGCAGTGAAGTTAGGCTAGCGGGACCTTCATCCTACGAGCAGTACTTC. The chain recombines TRBV2 with TRBJ2-7; 9 nucleotides align to TRBD2. Germline V gives CDR1 SNHLY, CDR2 FYNNEI. This CDR3 is 18 amino acids long. J gave up 1 base and V 1 base, and 11 bases lay outside the gene matches. The full variable domain, completed using reference TRBV2 and TRBJ2-7, is EPEVTQTPSHQVTQMGQEVILRCVPISNHLYFYWYRQILGQKVEFLVSFYNNEISEKSEIFDDQFSVERPDGSNFTLKIRSTKLEDSAMYFCASSEVRLAGPSSYEQYFGPGTRLTVT.

The chain uses TRBV11-1 and TRBJ2-7; D perhaps matches TRBD2 (5 bases). Germline CDR1 SGHAT, CDR2 FQDESV (reference sequence). V lost 2 bases and J lost 0, with 11 bases in between. The CDR3 runs 15 residues. CDR3 sequence reads: CASSLYGVSSYEQYF. The DNA for the CDR3 is TGTGCCAGCAGCTTATACGGGGTGAGCTCCTACGAGCAGTACTTC.

This chain joins TRBV25-1 and TRBJ1-2; possibly TRBD1 for D (5 bases). CDR1 and CDR2 from the germline V gene are MGHDK and SYGVNS. V was trimmed by 4 bases and J by 4 bases, leaving 10 bases between them. The CDR3 totals 13 residues. The CDR3 nucleotides read TGTGCCAGCAGTGGAACAGGTACCTATGGCTACACCTTC. Encoded protein: CASSGTGTYGYTF.

This chain uses TRBV7-9 with TRBJ1-2; TRBD1 aligns across 12 bases. The CDR3 totals 18 residues. Losses at the gene ends were 3 bases for V and 5 bases for J; bases not matched to a gene: 13. The germline CDR1 and CDR2 sequences are SEHNR and FQNEAQ (reference sequence). CDR3 bases: TGTGCCAGCAGCTTCGGAACCGGGACAGGGGGCCTTGGGTATGGCTACACCTTC. Translation gives CASSFGTGTGGLGYGYTF. The variable domain in full, with the rest retrieved from reference TRBV7-9 and TRBJ1-2, is DTGVSQNPRHKITKRGQNVTFRCDPISEHNRLYWYRQTLGQGPEFLTYFQNEAQLEKSRLLSDRFSAERPKGSFSTLEIQRTEQGDSAMYLCASSFGTGTGGLGYGYTFGSGTRLTVV.